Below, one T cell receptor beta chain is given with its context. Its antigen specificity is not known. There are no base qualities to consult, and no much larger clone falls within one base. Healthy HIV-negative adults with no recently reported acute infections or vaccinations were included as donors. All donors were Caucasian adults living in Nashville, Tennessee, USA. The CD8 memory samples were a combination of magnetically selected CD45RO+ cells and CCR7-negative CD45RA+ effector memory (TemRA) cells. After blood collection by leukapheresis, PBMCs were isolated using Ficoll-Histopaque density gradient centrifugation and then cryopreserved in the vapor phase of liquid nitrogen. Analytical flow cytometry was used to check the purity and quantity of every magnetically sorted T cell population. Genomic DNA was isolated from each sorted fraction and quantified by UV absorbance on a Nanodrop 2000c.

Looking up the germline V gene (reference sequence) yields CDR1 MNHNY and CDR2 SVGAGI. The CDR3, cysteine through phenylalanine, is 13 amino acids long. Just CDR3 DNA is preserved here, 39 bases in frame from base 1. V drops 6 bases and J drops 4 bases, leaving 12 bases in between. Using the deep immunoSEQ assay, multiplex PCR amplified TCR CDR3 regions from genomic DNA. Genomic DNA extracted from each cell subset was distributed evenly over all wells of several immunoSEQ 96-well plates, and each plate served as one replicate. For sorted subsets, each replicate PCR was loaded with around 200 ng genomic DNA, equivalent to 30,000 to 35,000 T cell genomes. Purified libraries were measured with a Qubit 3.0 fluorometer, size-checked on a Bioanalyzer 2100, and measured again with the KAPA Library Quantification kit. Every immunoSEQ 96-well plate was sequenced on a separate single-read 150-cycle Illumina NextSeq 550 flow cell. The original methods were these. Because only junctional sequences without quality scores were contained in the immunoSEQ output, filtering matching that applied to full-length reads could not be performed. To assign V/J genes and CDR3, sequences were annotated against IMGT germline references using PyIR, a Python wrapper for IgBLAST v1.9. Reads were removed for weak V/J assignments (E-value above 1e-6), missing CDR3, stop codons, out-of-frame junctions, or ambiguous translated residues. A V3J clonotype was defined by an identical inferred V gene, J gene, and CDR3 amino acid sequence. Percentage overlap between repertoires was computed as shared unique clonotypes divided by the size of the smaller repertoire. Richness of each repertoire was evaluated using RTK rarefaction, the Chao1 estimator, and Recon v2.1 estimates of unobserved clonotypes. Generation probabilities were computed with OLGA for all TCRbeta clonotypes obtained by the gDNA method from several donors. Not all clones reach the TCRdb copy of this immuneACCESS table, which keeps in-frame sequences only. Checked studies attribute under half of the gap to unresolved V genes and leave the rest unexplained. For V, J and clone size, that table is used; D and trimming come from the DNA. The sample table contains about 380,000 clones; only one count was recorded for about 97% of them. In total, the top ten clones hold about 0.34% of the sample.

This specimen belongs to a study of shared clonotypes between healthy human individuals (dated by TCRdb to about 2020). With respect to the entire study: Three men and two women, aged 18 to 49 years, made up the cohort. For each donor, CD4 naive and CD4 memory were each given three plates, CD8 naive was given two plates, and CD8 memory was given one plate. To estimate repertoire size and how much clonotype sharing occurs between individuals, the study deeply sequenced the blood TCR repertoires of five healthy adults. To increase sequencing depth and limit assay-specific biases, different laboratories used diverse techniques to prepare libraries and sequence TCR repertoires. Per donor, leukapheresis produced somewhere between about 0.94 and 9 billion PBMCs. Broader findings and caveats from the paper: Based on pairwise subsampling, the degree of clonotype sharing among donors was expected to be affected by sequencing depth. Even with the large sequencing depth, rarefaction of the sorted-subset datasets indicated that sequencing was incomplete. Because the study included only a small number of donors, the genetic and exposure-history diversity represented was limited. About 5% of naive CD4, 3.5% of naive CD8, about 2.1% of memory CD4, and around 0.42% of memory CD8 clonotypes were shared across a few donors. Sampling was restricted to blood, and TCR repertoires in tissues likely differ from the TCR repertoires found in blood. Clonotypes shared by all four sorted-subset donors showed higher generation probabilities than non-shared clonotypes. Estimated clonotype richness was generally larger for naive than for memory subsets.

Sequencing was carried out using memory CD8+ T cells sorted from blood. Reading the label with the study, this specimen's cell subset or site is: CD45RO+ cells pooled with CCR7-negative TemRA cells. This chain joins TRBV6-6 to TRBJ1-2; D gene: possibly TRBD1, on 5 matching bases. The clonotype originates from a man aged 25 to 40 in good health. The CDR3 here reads CASRFRATYGYTF. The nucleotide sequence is TGTGCCAGCAGATTCAGGGCTACCTATGGCTACACCTTC.